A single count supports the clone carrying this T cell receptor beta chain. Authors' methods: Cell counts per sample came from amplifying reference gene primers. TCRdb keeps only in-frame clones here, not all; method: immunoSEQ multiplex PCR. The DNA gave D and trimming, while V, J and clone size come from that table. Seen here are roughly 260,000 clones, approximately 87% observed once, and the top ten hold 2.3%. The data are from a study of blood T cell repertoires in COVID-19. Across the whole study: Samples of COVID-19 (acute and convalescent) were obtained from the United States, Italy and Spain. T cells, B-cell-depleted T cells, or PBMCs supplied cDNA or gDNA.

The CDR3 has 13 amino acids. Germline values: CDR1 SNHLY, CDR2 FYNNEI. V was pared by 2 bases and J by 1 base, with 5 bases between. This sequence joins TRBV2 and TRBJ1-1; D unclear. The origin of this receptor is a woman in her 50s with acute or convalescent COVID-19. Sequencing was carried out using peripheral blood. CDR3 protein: CASSEPGNTEAFF. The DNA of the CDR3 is TGTGCCAGCAGTGAACCAGGGAACACTGAAGCTTTCTTT.